One sample yielded the 15 T cell receptor beta chains listed below, sequenced in a study of shared clonotypes between healthy human individuals. Produced via immunoSEQ multiplex PCR; TCRdb's table is partial and in-frame only. The sample holds 2 million to 2.5 million clones; roughly 95% are singletons and the top ten take around 1.1%. Naive CD8 cells comprised CD45RO-negative, CCR7-positively selected cells, excluding terminally differentiated effector memory CD45RA+ cells. The specimen was naive CD8+ T cells sorted from blood. The receptors were gathered from a man between 18 and 35 years old in good health.

This chain links TRBV5-6 with TRBJ1-5; tentatively, D is TRBD1 (6 bases). This CDR3 comprises 16 residues. Germline assignment: CDR1 SGHDT and CDR2 YYEEEE. Trimming left V 3 bases short and J 10 bases short, with 23 bases between. As DNA, the CDR3 is TGTGCCAGCAGCTCAGGACAGAACCCCCTCATTTTTCCCCAGCATTTT. It translates to CASSSGQNPLIFPQHF.

The chain links TRBV6-6 to TRBJ2-7; TRBD1 matches at 8 bases. The CDR3 spans 14 residues. The V gene's germline CDR1 is MNHNY and CDR2 SVGAGI (reference sequence). V gave up 2 bases and J gave up 4 bases; unmatched junction bases: 4. CDR3 amino acids: CASSYGQGVYEQYF. CDR3 DNA: TGTGCCAGCAGTTACGGACAGGGAGTATACGAGCAGTACTTC.

The gene calls are TRBV2 and TRBJ2-2; D not certain. CDR1 is SNHLY and CDR2 is FYNNEI in the germline V gene. V dropped 4 bases and J dropped 0 bases, with 9 bases sitting between them. The CDR3 spans 15 residues. CDR3 sequence: CASSGQRANTGELFF. The CDR3 DNA reads as TGTGCCAGCAGTGGCCAGCGCGCGAACACCGGGGAGCTGTTTTTT.

Of note for this clone: The sample has other DNA sequences that encode this CDR3 too. The gene calls are TRBV6-5 and TRBJ2-7; TRBD1 aligns across 10 bases. J was trimmed by 1 base and V by 5 bases; bases with no gene match: 5. The CDR3 contains 15 residues. Germline V gives CDR1 MNHEY, CDR2 SVGAGI. The CDR3 nucleotides are TGTGCCAGCAGTCACAGGACAGGGGGATCCTACGAGCAGTACTTC. Residues: CASSHRTGGSYEQYF.

This chain uses TRBV6-5 with TRBJ2-7; D gene uncertain. CDR3 length equals 13 residues. Germline assignment: CDR1 MNHEY and CDR2 SVGAGI. V was shortened by 4 bases and J by 6 bases, with 13 bases between the two germline ends. The CDR3 sequence: CASSSPPISEQYF. The CDR3 region has the DNA TGTGCCAGCAGTTCCCCCCCCATTTCCGAGCAGTACTTC.

The J gene is TRBJ2-2, the V gene TRBV13; no definite D call. The CDR3 loop spans 14 amino acids. CDR1 is PRHDT and CDR2 is FYEKMQ in the germline V gene (reference sequence). The V end was cut by 1 base, the J end by 6 bases, with 9 bases between. CDR3: CASSLAGSPGELFF. CDR3 DNA sequence: TGTGCCAGCAGCTTAGCAGGATCCCCCGGGGAGCTGTTTTTT.

The DNA for the CDR3 is TGTGCCAGCAGCCCGGGGCAGCCCCAGCATTTT. Protein: CASSPGQPQHF. The chain is built from TRBV6-9 and TRBJ1-5; D unclear. The germline V and J ends were trimmed by 6 bases and 7 bases, with 7 bases remaining between them. The CDR3 length is 11 residues. In germline, CDR1 is MNHGY, CDR2 SVAAGI.

This clone was observed a single time. V and J are TRBV7-9 and TRBJ1-1; unclear D gene. There are 14 residues in the CDR3. Trimming left V 4 bases short and J 6 bases short, with 15 bases between. Germline V gives CDR1 SEHNR, CDR2 FQNEAQ (reference sequence). CDR3 sequence reads: CASSSPDVGAEAFF. The CDR3 coding sequence is TGTGCCAGCAGCTCCCCCGATGTGGGTGCTGAAGCTTTCTTT.

V is TRBV7-9 and J is TRBJ2-7; 8 bases are a match to TRBD1. Germline CDR1 SEHNR, CDR2 FQNEAQ (reference sequence). The CDR3 contains 15 residues. The ends lost 6 bases at V and 7 bases at J; junction bases unmatched: 14. The CDR3 reads CASSHGQGAAGEQYF. DNA for the CDR3: TGTGCCAGCAGTCACGGACAGGGTGCGGCGGGGGAGCAGTACTTC.

The chain recombines TRBV2 with TRBJ1-5; TRBD1 matches 7 bases. V lost 3 bases and J lost 3; bases outside the gene matches: 5. Germline-derived CDR1 and CDR2 are SNHLY and FYNNEI. The CDR3 loop spans 15 amino acids. Written as DNA, the CDR3 is TGTGCCAGCAGTGATGGGACAGTTGACAATCAGCCCCAGCATTTT. Protein product: CASSDGTVDNQPQHF. The full variable domain, in which reference TRBV2 and TRBJ1-5 provide the parts outside the CDR3, is EPEVTQTPSHQVTQMGQEVILRCVPISNHLYFYWYRQILGQKVEFLVSFYNNEISEKSEIFDDQFSVERPDGSNFTLKIRSTKLEDSAMYFCASSDGTVDNQPQHFGDGTRLSIL.

The DNA of the CDR3 is TGTGCCAGCAGGATTGGAGGGGGTGGCACTGAAGCTTTCTTT. Protein sequence: CASRIGGGGTEAFF. This chain connects TRBV6-5 to TRBJ1-1, with D possibly TRBD1 on 6 matching bases. CDR3 length equals 14 residues. The V gene's germline CDR1 is MNHEY and CDR2 SVGAGI. With 6 bases removed from V and 4 bases from J, the gap between germline ends came to 15 bases.

The genes are TRBV27 and TRBJ1-2; D not certain. The V end was cut by 5 bases, the J end by 4 bases, with 14 bases between. CDR3 length: 14 residues. Germline-derived CDR1 and CDR2 are MNHEY and SMNVEV (reference sequence). CDR3 DNA sequence: TGTGCCAGCAGTGACTCGGCAGCACCCTATGGCTACACCTTC. Translation gives CASSDSAAPYGYTF.

The rearrangement uses TRBV7-9 and TRBJ2-7; D is perhaps TRBD1 (6 bases). CDR3 length equals 13 residues. Trimming left V 5 bases short and J 2 bases short, with 10 bases between. Germline V lookup: CDR1 SEHNR, CDR2 FQNEAQ (reference sequence). The chain's CDR3 is CASSRTEAYEQYF. CDR3 DNA sequence: TGTGCCAGCAGCCGGACAGAAGCCTACGAGCAGTACTTC.

This clone occurred once. The rearrangement uses TRBV5-1 and TRBJ2-3; 10 positions agree with TRBD2. The CDR3 consists of 15 residues. The V gene's germline CDR1 is SGHRS and CDR2 YFSETQ. The V gene end was trimmed by 3 bases and the J gene end by 4 bases; junction bases not matched to a gene: 5. The CDR3 sequence is CASSSRAGGPDTQYF. The CDR3, as DNA: TGCGCCAGCAGCTCACGAGCGGGGGGGCCAGATACGCAGTATTTT.

The J gene is TRBJ2-7, the V gene TRBV7-9; 10 nucleotides line up with TRBD2. From germline, CDR1 is SEHNR and CDR2 FQNEAQ (reference sequence). This CDR3 is 15 amino acids long. V shed 5 bases and J 6 bases; nucleotides not matched to a gene: 10. Here the CDR3 DNA reads TGTGCCAGCAGCCCTATAGCGGGAGGAGGCTCCGAGCAGTACTTC. This encodes CASSPIAGGGSEQYF.